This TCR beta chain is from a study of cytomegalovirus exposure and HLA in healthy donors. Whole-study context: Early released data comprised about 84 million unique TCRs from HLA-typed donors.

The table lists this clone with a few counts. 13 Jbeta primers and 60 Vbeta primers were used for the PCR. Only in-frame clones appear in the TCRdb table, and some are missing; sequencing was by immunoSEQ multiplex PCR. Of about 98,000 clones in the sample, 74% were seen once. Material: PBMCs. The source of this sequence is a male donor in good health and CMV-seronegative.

The CDR3 DNA reads as TGTGCCAGCAGCTTACTTCCGGGACTAGCGACTAATGAGCAGTTCTTC. This codes for CASSLLPGLATNEQFF. The chain is built from TRBV7-6 and TRBJ2-1; TRBD2 matches at 10 bases. V lost 2 bases and J lost 7; bases outside the gene matches: 8. The CDR3 spans 16 residues. Germline CDR1 SGHVS, CDR2 FNYEAQ.